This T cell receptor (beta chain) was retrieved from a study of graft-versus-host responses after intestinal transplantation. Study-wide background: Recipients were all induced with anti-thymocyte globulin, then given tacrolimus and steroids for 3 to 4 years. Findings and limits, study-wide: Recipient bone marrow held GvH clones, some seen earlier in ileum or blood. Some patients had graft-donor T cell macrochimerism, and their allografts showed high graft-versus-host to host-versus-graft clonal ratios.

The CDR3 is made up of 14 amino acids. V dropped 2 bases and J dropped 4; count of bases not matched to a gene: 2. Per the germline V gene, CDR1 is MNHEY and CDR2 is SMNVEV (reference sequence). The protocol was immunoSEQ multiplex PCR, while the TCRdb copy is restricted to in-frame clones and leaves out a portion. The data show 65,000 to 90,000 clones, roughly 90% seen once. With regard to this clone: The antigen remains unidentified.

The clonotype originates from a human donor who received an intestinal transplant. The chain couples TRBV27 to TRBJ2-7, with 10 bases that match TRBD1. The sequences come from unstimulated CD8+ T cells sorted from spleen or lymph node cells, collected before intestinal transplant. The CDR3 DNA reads TGTGCCAGCAGTTTACGGGACAGGGGTTACGAGCAGTACTTC. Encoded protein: CASSLRDRGYEQYF.